The entry that follows covers one TCR beta chain sequence. The data were taken from a study of blood T cell repertoires in COVID-19. This table comes from immunoSEQ multiplex PCR, and its TCRdb copy is limited to in-frame clones, with some not included. This sample yields 150,000 or so clones, of which approximately 81% are seen a single time; roughly 20% belongs to the top ten. Participants, roughly 18 to 90 years old, spanned about two dozen US areas. Researchers sorted participants into cohorts using their self-reported clinical history. V lost 7 bases, J lost 0 bases, and 16 bases lay in between. CDR3 size: 16 residues. Per germline, CDR1 SGDLS and CDR2 YYNGEE.

The rearrangement uses TRBV9 and TRBJ2-2, with D maybe TRBD2 (5 bases). The sample comprised PBMCs or T cells enriched from blood (not recorded which). This TCR was recovered from a man in his sixties who had recovered from COVID-19. The CDR3, as DNA: TGTGCCAGCGGGAGAGGGATTTTGTCGAACACCGGGGAGCTGTTTTTT. Translated, it gives CASGRGILSNTGELFF.